The 8 T cell receptor beta chains in this list originate from one sample, sequenced in a study of CD8 T cells in ankylosing spondylitis. MiXCR was run by TCRdb on the 5' RACE reads, yielding one entry per CDR3 protein. The sample includes approximately 30,000 distinct CDR3 sequences, over 6.5% of them seen just once. The source material was blood. Receptor source: a male donor with ankylosing spondylitis or in good health (not recorded which).

This clonotype was counted only a few times. The J gene is TRBJ2-1, the V gene TRBV5-1; 9 bases line up with TRBD1. V was clipped by 0 bases and J by 2 bases; unmatched bases: 6. The germline CDR1 and CDR2 sequences are SGHRS and YFSETQ. This CDR3 has 17 residues. CDR3 sequence reads: CASSLAGTGRTYNEQFF. In nucleotides, the CDR3 is TGCGCCAGCAGCTTGGCTGGGACAGGGAGGACCTACAATGAGCAGTTCTTC. Complete variable domain (other parts from reference TRBV5-1 and TRBJ2-1): KAGVTQTPRYLIKTRGQQVTLSCSPISGHRSVSWYQQTPGQGLQFLFEYFSETQRNKGNFPGRFSGRQFSNSRSEMNVSTLELGDSALYLCASSLAGTGRTYNEQFFGPGTRLTVL.

The gene calls are TRBV3-1 and TRBJ2-5, with TRBD2 identical over 8 bases. The CDR3 is 16 amino acids. Looked up from germline, CDR1 is LGHDT and CDR2 is YNNKEL (reference sequence). V shed 4 bases and J 2 bases; nucleotides not matched to a gene: 9. The CDR3 here is CASSPARGGIQETQYF. The DNA for the CDR3 is TGTGCCAGCAGCCCCGCCCGCGGGGGGATACAAGAGACCCAGTACTTC.

This clonotype has only a few counts. This chain connects TRBV7-9 to TRBJ2-7; D not certain. From germline, CDR1 is SEHNR and CDR2 FQNEAQ (reference sequence). V lost 4 bases, J lost 4 bases, and 5 bases lay in between. This CDR3 spans 11 amino acids. The chain's CDR3 is CASSSTYEQYV. The CDR3 coding sequence is TGTGCCAGCAGCTCGACTTACGAGCAGTACGTC.

The V call is TRBV12-3 or TRBV12-4, the J call TRBJ1-4; TRBD1 aligns across 9 bases. V gave up 2 bases and J gave up 5 bases; unmatched junction bases: 6. The CDR3 is 16 residues long. The CDR3 is CASSLQTGTGNEKLFF. CDR3 bases: TGTGCCAGCAGTTTACAAACCGGGACAGGGAATGAAAAACTGTTTTTT.

The rearrangement uses TRBV20-1 and TRBJ2-5; the match to TRBD2 covers 7 bases. Germline CDR1 is DFQATT and CDR2 is SNEGSKA (reference sequence). The CDR3 covers 13 residues. The CDR3 protein is CSARPSGQETQYF. The CDR3, as DNA: TGCAGCGCAAGACCTAGCGGACAAGAGACCCAGTACTTC.

This clonotype has a count of ten or more. J is TRBJ2-7 and V is TRBV7-9, with D possibly matching TRBD2 (5 bases). V lost 1 base to trimming and J lost 4 bases, with 11 bases between them. The CDR3 loop spans 14 amino acids. Germline CDR1 SEHNR, CDR2 FQNEAQ (reference sequence). The CDR3 protein is CASSLGASRYEQYF. DNA for the CDR3: TGTGCCAGCAGCTTAGGTGCTAGCAGGTACGAGCAGTACTTC.

V is TRBV20-1 and J is TRBJ2-2; 7 nucleotides agree with TRBD1. Germline values: CDR1 DFQATT, CDR2 SNEGSKA (reference sequence). This CDR3 contains 15 residues. Trimming removed 3 bases from V and 8 bases from J; junction bases left unmatched: 12. CDR3 nucleotides: TGCAGTGCTAGCGAACAGACAGGGAATTTTGGGGAGCTGTTTTTT. This gives the protein CSASEQTGNFGELFF.

The table lists this clonotype with a few counts. The chain is built from TRBV5-5 and TRBJ2-2, with D possibly matching TRBD1 (5 bases). The CDR3 runs 17 residues. Looked up from germline, CDR1 is SGHKS and CDR2 is YYEKEE (reference sequence). Trimming removed 4 bases from V and 6 bases from J, with 22 bases in between. The CDR3 DNA reads TGTGCCAGCAGCACCATAACGACAGAGACCGCGGCCGGGGAGCTGTTTTTT. It specifies CASSTITTETAAGELFF.